What follows are 24 T cell receptor delta chains derived from one specimen sequenced in a study of γδ T cells in repeated Plasmodium falciparum infection. Bulk repertoires came from Vgamma9/Vdelta2+ or Vdelta2-negative gammadelta T cells flow-sorted from PBMC. TCRdb re-analyzed the multiplex PCR reads via CATT. Altogether approximately 90,000 delta-chain clones are present, more than 0.85% being singletons, with the ten largest covering nearly 10%. The specimen was gamma-delta T cells from blood. These receptors were taken from a pool of human donors (malaria-infected and uninfected, not separated).

Note on this clone: A single base is all that separates this from a far larger clone, so a read error is likely. Other DNA sequences in the same sample also yield this CDR3. The CDR3, as DNA: TGTGCCTGTGACTCCTTGTATTCCGAAGGGATTTACACCGATAAGCTCATCTTT. Translated: CACDSLYSEGIYTDKLIF. The V gene is listed as TRDV2; no J gene was called; whether TRDD3, the table's D call, matches the DNA was not checked. The CDR3 is 18 amino acids. Germline-derived CDR1 and CDR2 are GEAIGNYY and EKD.

This clone showed up many times. The chain carries TRDV2 and TRDJ1, with 8 positions matching TRDD3. The CDR3 has 19 amino acids. CDR1 is GEAIGNYY and CDR2 is EKD in the germline V gene. Trimming cost V 9 bases and J 0 bases; bases outside gene matches: 23. The CDR3 spells CARVGTGMVLGEYTDKLIF. Written as DNA, the CDR3 is TGTGCCAGGGTCGGGACTGGTATGGTTCTGGGGGAGTACACCGATAAACTCATCTTT.

Comments on this clone: This likely reflects a read error, since a far larger clone is one base away. The sample carries other DNA sequences with the same CDR3. This chain connects TRDV2 to TRDJ2, with 7 bases aligning to TRDD3. The J gene, absent from TCRdb, was called here by matching the DNA to germline. Per the germline V gene, CDR1 is GEAIGNYY and CDR2 is EKD. This CDR3 contains 13 residues. J gave up 8 bases and V 0 bases, and 2 bases lay outside the gene matches. CDR3 coding DNA: TGTGCCTGTGACACCTGGGGGACGGCACAACTCTTCTTT. The encoded protein is CACDTWGTAQLFF.

A remark on this clone: A read error likely explains why the TCRdb protein, taken from a much larger clone, differs from this DNA's translation at residue 17; the protein shown is translated from the DNA. The J gene is uncalled and the V gene is TRDV1; the DNA was not compared with TRDD3, the D call given in the table. The germline gives CDR1 TSWWSYY, CDR2 QGS. The CDR3 runs to 18 residues. The CDR3 DNA reads TGTGCTCTTGGGGAAAGATTTCCTACGACCGGGTCTCGCGATAAACTCACCTTT. Amino acid sequence: CALGERFPTTGSRDKLTF.

To note about this clone: This DNA translates differently at residue 7 from the TCRdb protein, which is that of a much larger clone; a read error is likely, and the protein shown is the DNA's own translation. The rearrangement joins TRDV1 to TRDJ1; 10 nucleotides match TRDD3. The J gene, left out of TCRdb, was set here by checking the DNA against germline. Germline CDR1 is TSWWSYY and CDR2 is QGS. The junction had 25 bases not matched to a gene; V was cut back by 0 bases and J by 0 bases. This CDR3 is 24 amino acids long. In nucleotides, the CDR3 is TGTGCTCTTGGGGAACTAGTACTGTTCCCTACGATTGGCGGGGGGATACGATACACCGATAAACTCATCTTT. Translation gives CALGELVLFPTIGGGIRYTDKLIF.

This clone appeared many times. A far larger clone is one nucleotide away, so this likely arose from a read error. Other DNA sequences in this specimen translate into the identical CDR3. The chain links TRDV2 to TRDJ2; 7 nucleotides agree with TRDD3. Here the J gene came from matching the DNA to germline, since TCRdb omits it. This CDR3 region has 13 residues. CDR1 is GEAIGNYY, CDR2 EKD, per germline. The CDR3 DNA follows: TGTGCCTGTGACACCTGGGGGACAGCGCAACTCTTCTTT. Residues: CACDTWGTAQLFF.

As regards this clone: The protein recorded in TCRdb matches a much larger clone and deviates from this DNA's translation at residue 10, suggesting a read error; the protein here is obtained by translating the DNA. DNA of the CDR3: TGTGCCTGTGACTCGGTACTGGGCGATGAACTCATCTTT. Translating gives CACDSVLGDELIF. The chain combines TRDV2 with TRDJ1; maybe TRDD3 (6 bases). Here the J gene was assigned by germline matching of the DNA, as TCRdb has none. CDR1 GEAIGNYY and CDR2 EKD come from the germline V gene. This CDR3 is 13 amino acids long.

A remark on this clone: A far bigger clonotype differs at one base, so this is likely a read error. Other DNA sequences in this sample translate to the same CDR3. The genes are TRDV1 and TRDJ1, with TRDD2 identical over 7 bases. No J gene is reported in TCRdb; it was inferred here by comparing the DNA with germline. Per germline, CDR1 TSWWSYY and CDR2 QGS. This CDR3 has 19 amino acids. This CDR3 reads CALSYRDGRGLQYTDKLIF. CDR3 DNA sequence: TGCGCTCTTTCCTACCGGGATGGTAGAGGGTTACAGTACACCGATAAACTCATCTTT.

Concerning this clone itself: The translation of this DNA and the TCRdb protein of a much larger clone differ at residue 10, probably owing to a read error; the protein shown here is translated from the DNA. CDR3 sequence reads: CALGDLPPRLLRSGGCRYTDKLIF. The CDR3 region has the DNA TGTGCTCTTGGGGACCTACCGCCGAGGCTCCTACGTTCTGGGGGCTGCCGGTACACCGATAAACTCATCTTT. The chain recombines TRDV1 with TRDJ1; D is perhaps TRDD3 (7 bases). Because TCRdb records no J gene, it was assigned here through a match of the DNA to germline. The germline CDR1 and CDR2 sequences are TSWWSYY and QGS. This CDR3 contains 24 residues. Trimming left V 3 bases short and J 0 bases short, with 38 bases between.

With respect to this clone: With a far larger clone one base away, a read error is the likely cause. The sample holds other DNA sequences that translate to the same CDR3. This rearrangement joins TRDV1 to TRDJ1, with a tentative D call TRDD2 (6 bases). The germline V gene encodes CDR1 TSWWSYY and CDR2 QGS. The CDR3 loop spans 13 amino acids. CDR3 nucleotide sequence: TGTGCTCTATTCCTATTGAACACCGATAAACTTATCTTT. Protein product: CALFLLNTDKLIF.

This clone was recorded at least ten times. The chain carries TRDV1 and TRDJ1; no definite D call. The CDR3 contains 19 residues. The V gene lost 5 bases and the J gene lost 0 bases, with 25 bases spanning the gap. The germline V gene has CDR1 TSWWSYY and CDR2 QGS. DNA for the CDR3: TGTGCTCTTGGGAGGCAGCCCATCCCGCCCATCTGGTACACCGATAAACTCATCTTT. Translation: CALGRQPIPPIWYTDKLIF.

With regard to this clone: The protein given by TCRdb reflects a much larger clone and differs at residue 5 from this DNA's translation, likely from a read error; the protein shown is the DNA's translation. V is TRDV1 and J is TRDJ2; 9 nucleotides match TRDD3. The ends lost 7 bases at V and 5 bases at J; junction bases unmatched: 17. The germline CDR1 and CDR2 sequences are TSWWSYY and QGS. CDR3 length: 18 amino acids. In nucleotides, the CDR3 is TGTGCTCTTGACTTCATTCCTGTAACTGGGGGACCAACAGCACAACTCTTCTTT. Amino acid sequence: CALDFIPVTGGPTAQLFF.

In its sample, this clone was seen a few times. TCRdb's listed protein matches a much larger clone and diverges from this DNA's translation at residue 10, likely through a read error; the protein shown comes from the DNA. The rearrangement joins TRDV2 to TRDJ1, with 10 bases identical to TRDD3. TCRdb offers no J gene call, so here the DNA was matched to germline to obtain one. Germline CDR1 is GEAIGNYY and CDR2 is EKD. V was pared by 6 bases and J by 2 bases, with 11 bases of the junction left unmatched. The CDR3 length is 16 residues. As DNA, the CDR3 is TGTGCCTGTTATCCCATACTGGGGGATGCGACCGATAAACTCATCTTT. Protein: CACYPILGDATDKLIF.

V is TRDV2 and J is TRDJ1; 13 bases fit TRDD3. The J gene is absent in TCRdb and was assigned here via DNA matching to germline. Germline V gives CDR1 GEAIGNYY, CDR2 EKD. After removal of 5 bases from V and 7 bases from J, the junction contained 6 bases not matched to a gene. CDR3 length: 14 residues. This chain's CDR3 is CACVLGDTGGKLIF. The CDR3 DNA follows: TGTGCCTGTGTACTGGGGGATACGGGCGGTAAACTCATCTTT.

Points on this clone: This DNA's translation differs at residue 8 from TCRdb's protein, which comes from a much larger clone; a read error is likely, and the protein shown is translated from the DNA. The chain is built from TRDV1 and TRDJ1, with D possibly matching TRDD3 (6 bases). V lost 0 bases and J lost 0, with 20 bases in between. CDR3 size: 19 residues. Germline assignment: CDR1 TSWWSYY and CDR2 QGS. CDR3 bases: TGTGCTCTTGGGGAACTCCTGTACTACCCGGGGGACAACACCGATAAACTCATCTTT. This codes for CALGELLYYPGDNTDKLIF.

V usage is TRDV1 and J usage is TRDJ1; 9 positions match TRDD3. The J gene is not listed in TCRdb, so it was assigned here from a DNA match to germline. The germline V gene has CDR1 TSWWSYY and CDR2 QGS. The CDR3 runs 21 residues. The V gene end was trimmed by 0 bases and the J gene end by 0 bases; junction bases not matched to a gene: 17. DNA of the CDR3: TGTGCTCTTGGGGAACTGCCAAACCGCCCCAACTGGGGGAAGTACACCGATAAACTCATCTTT. This translates into CALGELPNRPNWGKYTDKLIF.

As concerns this clone: TCRdb's protein for this DNA is that of a much larger clone and differs from the translation at residue 9, likely a read error; the protein shown is the DNA translation. The rearrangement links TRDV1 to TRDJ1; 9 bases fit TRDD3. TCRdb gives no J gene; it was assigned here by matching the DNA to germline. In germline, CDR1 is TSWWSYY, CDR2 QGS. The CDR3 is 27 residues long. J was trimmed by 3 bases and V by 0 bases; bases with no gene match: 38. CDR3 in DNA: TGTGCTCTTGGGGAACTGGGACCCCACTTTCCCCCGAAAACCGACTACTGGGGGGATACTAGTTCCGATAAACTCATCTTT. This translates into CALGELGPHFPPKTDYWGDTSSDKLIF.

This clone was detected only a few times. The TCRdb protein, from a much larger clone, departs from this DNA's translation at residue 16, likely by read error; the protein shown derives from the DNA. V and J are TRDV1 and TRDJ1; 7 bases agree with TRDD3. The J gene was not available in TCRdb and was assigned here by matching the DNA to germline segments. This CDR3 has 25 residues. Germline V gene lookup returns CDR1 TSWWSYY and CDR2 QGS. V shed 2 bases and J 5 bases; nucleotides not matched to a gene: 38. The chain's CDR3 is CALGESSTPMRPRLGPAHPADKLIF. CDR3 nucleotide sequence: TGTGCTCTTGGGGAATCCAGCACTCCTATGAGGCCCCGACTGGGGCCGGCTCATCCGGCTGATAAACTCATCTTT.

A remark on this clone: The amino acid sequence in TCRdb belongs to a much larger clone and departs from this DNA's translation at residue 4, likely a sequencing read error; the sequence shown is translated from the DNA. This sequence joins TRDV1 and TRDJ1, with 10 bases matching TRDD3. Because TCRdb records no J gene, it was assigned here through a match of the DNA to germline. Germline V lookup: CDR1 TSWWSYY, CDR2 QGS. This CDR3 contains 17 residues. V gave up 8 bases and J gave up 0 bases; unmatched junction bases: 12. The CDR3, as DNA: TGTGCTCTTTCAGGTTGGGGGATACTGGGCTACACCGATAAACTCATCTTT. The encoded protein is CALSGWGILGYTDKLIF.

As for this clone: A read error likely explains this, since a far larger clone differs by one base. This sample also contains other DNA sequences that code for the same CDR3. The chain uses TRDV1 and TRDJ1, with 10 bases lining up with TRDD3. The J gene, missing from TCRdb, was assigned here through DNA to germline matching. The germline CDR1 and CDR2 sequences are TSWWSYY and QGS. This CDR3 comprises 18 residues. CDR3 loop: CALGELILITGGSDKLIF. DNA of the CDR3: TGTGCTCTTGGGGAACTAATCCTAATTACTGGGGGATCCGACAAACTCATCTTT.

For this clone: TCRdb's listed protein matches a much larger clone and diverges from this DNA's translation at residue 18, likely through a read error; the protein shown comes from the DNA. The J gene is uncalled and the V gene is TRDV2; the table gives TRDD3 as D, unverified against the DNA. CDR1 is GEAIGNYY, CDR2 EKD, per germline. This CDR3 is built from 20 residues. DNA of the CDR3: TGTGCCTGTGACACCGTTCCCACAACTGGGGGATACGGGTACACCGATAAACCCATCTTT. Translated: CACDTVPTTGGYGYTDKPIF.

This clone occurred a few times. This DNA's translation differs at residue 22 from TCRdb's protein, which comes from a much larger clone; a read error is likely, and the protein shown is translated from the DNA. The chain is built from TRDV1 and TRDJ1; 12 bases are shared with TRDD3. Germline V lookup: CDR1 TSWWSYY, CDR2 QGS. This CDR3 contains 24 residues. The CDR3 spells CALGEPTFFCPNWGIPCYTDKPIF. The DNA for the CDR3 is TGTGCTCTTGGGGAACCCACCTTTTTCTGTCCTAACTGGGGGATACCCTGCTACACCGATAAACCCATCTTT.

As concerns this clone: TCRdb assigns this DNA the protein of a much larger clone, which departs from its translation at residue 13; this likely reflects a read error, and the protein shown comes from translating the DNA. The chain couples TRDV1 to TRDJ1; 9 bases are shared with TRDD3. No J segment appears in TCRdb, so it was assigned here by matching the sequence to germline. The V and J ends lost 1 base and 0 bases, in that order; junction bases with no gene match: 15. The CDR3 is 20 residues long. Germline V gives CDR1 TSWWSYY, CDR2 QGS. The CDR3 spells CALGEQTLGLGDAYTDKLIF. The CDR3, as DNA: TGTGCTCTTGGGGAACAAACGTTGGGTCTGGGGGATGCGTACACCGATAAACTCATCTTT.

This clone was counted at least ten times. The translation of this DNA and the TCRdb protein of a much larger clone differ at residue 15, probably owing to a read error; the protein shown here is translated from the DNA. The V segment is TRDV2, and no J call was made; TRDD3, as called in the table, went unchecked against the DNA. The length of the CDR3 is 16 residues. Germline CDR1 GEAIGNYY, CDR2 EKD. CDR3 region: CACNPLGAGYTDKLTF. The CDR3, as DNA: TGTGCCTGTAACCCTCTGGGGGCCGGGTACACCGATAAACTCACCTTT.